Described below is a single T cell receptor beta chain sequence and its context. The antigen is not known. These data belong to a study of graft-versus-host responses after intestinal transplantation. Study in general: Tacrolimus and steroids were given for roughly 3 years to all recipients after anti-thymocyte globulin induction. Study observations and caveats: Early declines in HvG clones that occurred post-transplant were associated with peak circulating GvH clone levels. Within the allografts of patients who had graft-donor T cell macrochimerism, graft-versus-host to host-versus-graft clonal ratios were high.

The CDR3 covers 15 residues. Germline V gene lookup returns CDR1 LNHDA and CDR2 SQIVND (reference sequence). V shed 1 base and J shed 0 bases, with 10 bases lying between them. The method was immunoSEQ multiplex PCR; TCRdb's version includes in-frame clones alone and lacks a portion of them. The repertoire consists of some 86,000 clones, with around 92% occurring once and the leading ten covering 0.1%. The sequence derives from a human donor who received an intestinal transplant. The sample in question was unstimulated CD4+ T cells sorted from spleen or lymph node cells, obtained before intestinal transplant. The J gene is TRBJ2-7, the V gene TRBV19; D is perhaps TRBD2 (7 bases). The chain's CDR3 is CASSIGGGLSYEQYF. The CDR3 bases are TGTGCCAGTAGTATAGGGGGGGGCCTCTCCTACGAGCAGTACTTC. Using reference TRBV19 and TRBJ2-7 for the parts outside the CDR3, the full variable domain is DGGITQSPKYLFRKEGQNVTLSCEQNLNHDAMYWYRQDPGQGLRLIYYSQIVNDFQKGDIAEGYSVSREKKESFPLTVTSAQKNPTAFYLCASSIGGGLSYEQYFGPGTRLTVT.